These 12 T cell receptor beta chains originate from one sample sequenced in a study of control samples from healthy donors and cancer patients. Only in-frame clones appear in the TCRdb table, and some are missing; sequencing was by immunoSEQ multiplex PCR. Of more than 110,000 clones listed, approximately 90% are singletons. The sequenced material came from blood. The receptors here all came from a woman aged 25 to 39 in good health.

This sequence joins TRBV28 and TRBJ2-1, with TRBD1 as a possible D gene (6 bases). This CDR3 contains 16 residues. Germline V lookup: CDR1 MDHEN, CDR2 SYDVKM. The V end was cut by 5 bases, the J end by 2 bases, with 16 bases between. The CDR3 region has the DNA TGTGCCAGCAGTATAGAGACAGGAAATCCCTACAATGAGCAGTTCTTC. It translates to CASSIETGNPYNEQFF.

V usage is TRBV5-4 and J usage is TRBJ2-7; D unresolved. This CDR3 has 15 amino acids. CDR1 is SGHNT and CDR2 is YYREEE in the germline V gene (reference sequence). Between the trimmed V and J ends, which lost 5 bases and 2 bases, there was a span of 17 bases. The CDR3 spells CASRPDPESPYEQYF. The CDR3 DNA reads TGTGCCAGCAGGCCTGACCCAGAGTCCCCCTACGAGCAGTACTTC.

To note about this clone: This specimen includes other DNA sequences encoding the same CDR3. CDR3 sequence reads: CASGPSGANVLTF. Here the CDR3 DNA reads TGTGCTAGTGGTCCATCTGGGGCCAACGTCCTGACTTTC. J is TRBJ2-6 and V is TRBV12-5; D remains ambiguous. This CDR3 has 13 residues. The V end was cut by 5 bases, the J end by 1 base, with 3 bases between. Looked up from germline, CDR1 is LGHNT and CDR2 is FRNRAP.

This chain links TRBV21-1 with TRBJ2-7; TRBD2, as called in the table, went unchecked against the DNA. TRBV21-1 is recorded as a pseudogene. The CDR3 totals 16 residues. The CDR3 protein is CASTKGQAGGSYEQYF. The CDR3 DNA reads TGTGCCAGCACCAAGGGGCAAGCGGGAGGATCCTACGAGCAGTACTTC.

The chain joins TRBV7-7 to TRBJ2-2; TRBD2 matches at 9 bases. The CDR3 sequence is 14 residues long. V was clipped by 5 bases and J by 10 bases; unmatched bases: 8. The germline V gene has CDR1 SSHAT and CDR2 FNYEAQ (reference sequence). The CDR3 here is CASSRGLAAEELFF. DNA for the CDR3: TGTGCCAGCAGCCGGGGACTAGCCGCCGAGGAGCTGTTTTTT.

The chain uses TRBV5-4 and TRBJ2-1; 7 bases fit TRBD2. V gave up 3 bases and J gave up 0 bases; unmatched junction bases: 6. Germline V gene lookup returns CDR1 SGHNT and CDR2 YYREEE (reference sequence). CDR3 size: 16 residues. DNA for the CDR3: TGTGCCAGCAGCTCGGGTCCGGGAGGCTCCTACAATGAGCAGTTCTTC. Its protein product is CASSSGPGGSYNEQFF.

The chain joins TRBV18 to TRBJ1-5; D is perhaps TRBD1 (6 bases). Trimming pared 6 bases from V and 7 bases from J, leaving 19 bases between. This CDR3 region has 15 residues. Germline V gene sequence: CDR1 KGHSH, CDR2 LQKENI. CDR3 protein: CASSQGGGLGQPQHF. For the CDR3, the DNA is TGTGCCAGCTCCCAAGGGGGTGGCCTGGGGCAGCCCCAGCATTTT.

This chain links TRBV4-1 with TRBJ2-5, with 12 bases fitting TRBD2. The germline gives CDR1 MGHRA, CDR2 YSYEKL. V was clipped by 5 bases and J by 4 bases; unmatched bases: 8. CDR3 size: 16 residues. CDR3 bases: TGCGCCAGCAGCGCCCGACTAGCGGGAGACCGAGAGACCCAGTACTTC. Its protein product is CASSARLAGDRETQYF.

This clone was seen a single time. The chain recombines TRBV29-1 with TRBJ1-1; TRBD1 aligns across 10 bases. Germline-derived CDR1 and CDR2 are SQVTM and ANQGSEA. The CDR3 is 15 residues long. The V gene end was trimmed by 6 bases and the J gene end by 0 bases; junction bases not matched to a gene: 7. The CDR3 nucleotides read TGCAGCGTGGGGGGGGGACAGGGGATGAACACTGAAGCTTTCTTT. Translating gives CSVGGGQGMNTEAFF.

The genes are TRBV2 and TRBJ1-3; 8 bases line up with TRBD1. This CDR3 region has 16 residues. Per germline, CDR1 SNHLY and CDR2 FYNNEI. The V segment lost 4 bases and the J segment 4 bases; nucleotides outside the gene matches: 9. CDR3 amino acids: CASSVLDRVGGNTIYF. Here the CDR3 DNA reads TGTGCCAGCAGTGTATTGGACAGGGTCGGCGGAAACACCATATATTTT.

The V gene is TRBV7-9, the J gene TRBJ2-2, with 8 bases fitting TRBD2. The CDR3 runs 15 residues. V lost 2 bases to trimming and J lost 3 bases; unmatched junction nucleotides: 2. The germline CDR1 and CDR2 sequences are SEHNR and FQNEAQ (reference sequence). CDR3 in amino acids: CASSLSGLDTGELFF. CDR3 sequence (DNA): TGTGCCAGCAGCTTATCGGGACTAGACACCGGGGAGCTGTTTTTT.

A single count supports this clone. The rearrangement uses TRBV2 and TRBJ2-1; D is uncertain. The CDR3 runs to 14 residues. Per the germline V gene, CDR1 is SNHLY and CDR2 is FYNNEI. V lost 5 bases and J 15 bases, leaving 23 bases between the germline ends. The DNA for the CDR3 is TGTGCCAGCAGTCGTACCGAAACTGAAGGGATTCTGTTCTTC. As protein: CASSRTETEGILFF.